This T cell receptor beta chain came from a study of T cell responses to AZD1222 COVID-19 vaccine. Study details: Doses given second, at about 4 or about 12 weeks, were pooled.

Here immunoSEQ multiplex PCR was the method, and the copy in TCRdb shows in-frame clones only, minus some. The sample yields 140,000 to 150,000 clones, over 90% seen once. This CDR3 is 14 amino acids long. The ends lost 3 bases at V and 2 bases at J; junction bases unmatched: 3. Germline CDR1 reads LNHNV; CDR2 reads YYDKDF (reference sequence). Concerning this clone: No antigen is known for it.

The study's findings and limits: Baseline serostatus was positive in only six AZD1222 recipients. The sample set comprised mostly white British donors with more females, and clonal diversity was possibly underestimated. Every sample of the repertoires postdated the peak T cell response.

This receptor was identified in an adult in good health. The V and J genes are TRBV15 and TRBJ2-5, with 7 bases that match TRBD1. The specimen was peripheral blood, collected on day 0 of AZD1222 vaccination. The CDR3 sequence: CATSSRDRQETQYF. CDR3 nucleotides: TGTGCCACCAGCAGCCGGGACAGACAAGAGACCCAGTACTTC.